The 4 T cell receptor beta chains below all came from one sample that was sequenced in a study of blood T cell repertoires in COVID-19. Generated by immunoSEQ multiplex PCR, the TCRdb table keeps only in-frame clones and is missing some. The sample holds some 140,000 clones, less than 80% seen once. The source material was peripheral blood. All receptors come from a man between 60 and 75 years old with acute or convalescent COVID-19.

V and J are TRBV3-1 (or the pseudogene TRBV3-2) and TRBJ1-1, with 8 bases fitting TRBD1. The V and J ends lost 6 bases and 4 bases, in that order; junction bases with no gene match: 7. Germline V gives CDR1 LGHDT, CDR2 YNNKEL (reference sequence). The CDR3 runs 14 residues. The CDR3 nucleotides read TGTGCCAGCAGTCCGTTTACAGGGGGCACTGAAGCTTTCTTT. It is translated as CASSPFTGGTEAFF.

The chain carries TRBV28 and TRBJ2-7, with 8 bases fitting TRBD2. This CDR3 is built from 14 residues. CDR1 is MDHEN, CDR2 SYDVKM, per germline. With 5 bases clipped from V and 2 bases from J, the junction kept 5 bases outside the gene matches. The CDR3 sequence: CASSPRGETYEQYF. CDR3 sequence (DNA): TGTGCCAGCAGTCCGCGGGGGGAGACCTACGAGCAGTACTTC.

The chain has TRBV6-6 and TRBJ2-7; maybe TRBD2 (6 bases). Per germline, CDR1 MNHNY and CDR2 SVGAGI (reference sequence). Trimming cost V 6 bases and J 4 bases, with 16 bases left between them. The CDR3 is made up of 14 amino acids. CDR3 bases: TGTGCCAGCAGGGGCGGGACGGAAAAATACGAGCAGTACTTC. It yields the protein CASRGGTEKYEQYF.

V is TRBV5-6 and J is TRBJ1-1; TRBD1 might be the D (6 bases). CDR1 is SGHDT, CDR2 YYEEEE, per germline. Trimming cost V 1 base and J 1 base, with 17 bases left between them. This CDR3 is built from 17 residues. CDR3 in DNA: TGTGCCAGCAGCTTGAATCTCCCCGGGACAAGGAACACTGAAGCTTTCTTT. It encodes CASSLNLPGTRNTEAFF.